The rows below give T cell receptor beta chains drawn from one sample of a study of vaccination and CD4 T cells after COVID-19. These receptors have no identified antigens. TCRdb re-called the PCR reads with MiXCR, one entry per CDR3 protein. The sample lists about 4,900 distinct CDR3 sequences; roughly 28% were seen once. The sequenced material came from CD4+ T cells from blood, cultured in vitro. The receptor set was obtained from a human donor in good health. CDR3s include the opening cysteine and the closing phenylalanine or tryptophan. The D gene is left open where the match is weak. Clone sizes are given selectively: once, few, many, or a class where the clone is expanded.

clone size	V gene	D gene	J gene	CDR3 protein	CDR3 DNA
NA	TRBV23-1	NA	TRBJ1-1	CASGNTEAFF	TGCGCCAGCGGGAACACTGAAGCTTTCTTT
NA	TRBV6-5	TRBD1	TRBJ2-7	CASSYGTGVNSYEQYF	TGTGCCAGCAGTTACGGGACAGGGGTCAACTCCTACGAGCAGTACTTC
NA	TRBV20-1	NA	TRBJ2-2	CSARDGLYSGGELFF	TGCAGTGCTAGAGACGGCCTATACAGCGGCGGGGAGCTGTTTTTT
few	TRBV27	TRBD2	TRBJ2-7	CASSLRLAGGYEQYF	TGTGCCAGCAGTCTCAGACTAGCGGGGGGCTACGAGCAGTACTTC
NA	TRBV4-1	NA	TRBJ1-1	CASSQDEVEAFF	TGCGCCAGCAGCCAAGATGAGGTGGAAGCTTTCTTT
NA	TRBV5-1	NA	TRBJ1-1	CASSPGVDTEAFF	TGCGCCAGCAGCCCCGGAGTTGACACTGAAGCTTTCTTT
NA	TRBV6-2/TRBV6-3	TRBD1	TRBJ1-1	CASIKGKTGPNTEAFF	TGTGCCAGCATCAAAGGGAAGACAGGGCCGAACACTGAAGCTTTCTTT
medium-sized	TRBV7-8	NA	TRBJ1-1	CASSVNTEAFF	TGTGCCAGCAGCGTGAACACTGAAGCTTTCTTT
few	TRBV5-1	TRBD1	TRBJ1-2	CASSLGAGGGYTF	TGCGCCAGCAGCCTTGGGGCAGGGGGTGGCTACACCTTC
NA	TRBV19	NA	TRBJ2-2	CASSRGGGTGELFF	TGTGCCAGTAGTCGGGGTGGTGGCACCGGGGAGCTGTTTTTT
medium-sized	TRBV6-1	NA	TRBJ1-2	CASRLKDGDNYGYTF	TGTGCCAGCAGATTAAAAGACGGAGATAACTATGGCTACACCTTC
few	TRBV30	NA	TRBJ1-5	CAWRKGNNQPQHF	TGTGCCTGGAGGAAAGGGAACAATCAGCCCCAGCATTTT
few	TRBV12-3/TRBV12-4	TRBD1	TRBJ1-2	CASRQGGSDGYTF	TGTGCCAGCAGACAAGGGGGCAGCGATGGCTACACCTTC
NA	TRBV30	NA	TRBJ1-2	CVWTRQGRYYGYTF	TGTGTCTGGACCCGGCAAGGGAGGTACTATGGCTACACCTTC
NA	TRBV12-3/TRBV12-4	NA	TRBJ1-1	CASSDAISPEASF	TGTGCCAGCAGCGACGCCATTTCGCCCGAAGCTTCCTTT
NA	TRBV20-1	NA	TRBJ1-6	CSARDYSSYNSPLHF	TGCAGTGCTAGAGATTACTCCTCCTATAATTCACCCCTCCACTTT
large	TRBV12-3/TRBV12-4	NA	TRBJ1-2	CASSLKPAYGYTF	TGTGCCAGCAGTTTAAAGCCCGCATATGGCTACACCTTC
NA	TRBV27	NA	TRBJ1-2	CASSLKGYGYTF	TGTGCCAGCAGTTTAAAAGGTTATGGCTACACCTTC
NA	TRBV7-3	TRBD2	TRBJ2-2	CASSLEAGVNTGELFF	TGTGCCAGCAGCTTAGAGGCGGGGGTTAACACCGGGGAGCTGTTTTTT
NA	TRBV2	NA	TRBJ2-3	CASSEKWLGTDTQYF	TGTGCCAGCAGTGAGAAGTGGCTTGGCACAGATACGCAGTATTTT
NA	TRBV6-1	NA	TRBJ2-3	CASSEAADTQYF	TGTGCCAGCAGTGAAGCGGCAGATACGCAGTATTTT
NA	TRBV19	TRBD1	TRBJ1-2	CASSIEPGQGYPTYGYTF	TGTGCCAGTAGTATAGAACCGGGACAGGGATACCCTACCTATGGCTACACCTTC
few	TRBV19	NA	TRBJ1-2	CASSIGTREDGYTF	TGTGCCAGTAGTATAGGAACCAGGGAGGATGGCTACACCTTC
few	TRBV12-3/TRBV12-4	TRBD1	TRBJ1-5	CASSGDRLGQPQHF	TGTGCCAGCAGTGGGGACAGGCTTGGGCAGCCCCAGCATTTT
NA	TRBV20-1	NA	TRBJ1-6	CSASNLQGTYNSPLHF	TGCAGTGCTAGCAACCTACAGGGAACCTATAATTCACCCCTCCACTTT
medium-sized	TRBV27	NA	TRBJ1-2	CASSPETGTDGYTF	TGTGCCAGCAGTCCTGAGACCGGGACGGATGGCTACACCTTC
NA	TRBV7-7	TRBD1	TRBJ2-5	CASSKDRGQETQYF	TGTGCCAGCAGCAAAGACAGGGGCCAAGAGACCCAGTACTTC
NA	TRBV20-1	NA	TRBJ2-7	CSATDSSEQYF	TGCAGTGCTACAGACAGTTCGGAGCAGTACTTC
NA	TRBV7-3	NA	TRBJ2-5	CASSLFGEAGETQYF	TGTGCCAGCAGCTTGTTCGGGGAAGCAGGAGAGACCCAGTACTTC
few	TRBV6-2/TRBV6-3	NA	TRBJ1-6	CASTKSLSNSPLHF	TGTGCCAGCACCAAGTCCCTTAGCAATTCACCCCTCCACTTT
few	TRBV20-1	TRBD1	TRBJ1-6	CSAENRDRGSPLHF	TGCAGTGCAGAAAACCGGGACAGGGGCTCACCCCTCCACTTT
NA	TRBV6-1	TRBD1	TRBJ1-5	CASSRTGACVYQPQHF	TGTGCCAGCAGTCGTACAGGGGCCTGTGTTTATCAGCCCCAGCATTTT
NA	TRBV11-3	NA	TRBJ2-2	CASSPPGPTNTGELFF	TGTGCCAGCAGCCCGCCGGGCCCTACGAACACCGGGGAGCTGTTTTTT
few	TRBV6-1	NA	TRBJ1-3	CASLRAGNTIYF	TGTGCCAGCCTGAGGGCTGGAAACACCATATATTTT
medium-sized	TRBV6-1	NA	TRBJ1-2	CASSPSGGFEGYTF	TGTGCCAGCAGTCCCTCCGGGGGCTTTGAAGGCTACACCTTC
few	TRBV20-1	TRBD2	TRBJ2-1	CSASGLADYNEQFF	TGCAGTGCTAGCGGACTAGCGGACTACAATGAGCAGTTCTTC
NA	TRBV6-5	NA	TRBJ1-2	CASSYVGGNYGYTF	TGTGCCAGCAGTTATGTCGGGGGGAACTATGGCTACACCTTC
few	TRBV20-1	TRBD1	TRBJ1-6	CSARDPGQGEDSPLHF	TGCAGTGCTAGAGATCCGGGACAGGGGGAGGATTCACCCCTCCACTTT